This TCR beta chain was sequenced during a study of identical twins. The study, taken as a whole, reports: Excess twin sharing in beta out-of-frame sequences was weaker.

This clonotype was seen a few times. Its antigen is currently unknown. TCRdb reanalysed the 5' RACE reads using MiXCR and keeps one entry per CDR3 protein. The table includes hundreds of thousands of distinct CDR3 sequences, roughly an eighth detected once. The germline V gene has CDR1 SQVTM and CDR2 ANQGSEA. The CDR3 contains 16 residues. V shed 1 base, J shed 4 bases, and the junction held 9 bases outside the gene matches. A further study also used this sample, focusing on yellow fever vaccine responses in identical twins.

The V call is TRBV29-1, the J call TRBJ2-1; 8 nucleotides align to TRBD2. Sequencing input: CD8+ T cells sorted from blood. This TCR was recovered from a woman aged 18-30 years in good health. CDR3 bases: TGCAGCGTTGAAGGGGCCGGGACTAGGGGTTACAATGAGCAGTTCTTC. Translated, it gives CSVEGAGTRGYNEQFF.